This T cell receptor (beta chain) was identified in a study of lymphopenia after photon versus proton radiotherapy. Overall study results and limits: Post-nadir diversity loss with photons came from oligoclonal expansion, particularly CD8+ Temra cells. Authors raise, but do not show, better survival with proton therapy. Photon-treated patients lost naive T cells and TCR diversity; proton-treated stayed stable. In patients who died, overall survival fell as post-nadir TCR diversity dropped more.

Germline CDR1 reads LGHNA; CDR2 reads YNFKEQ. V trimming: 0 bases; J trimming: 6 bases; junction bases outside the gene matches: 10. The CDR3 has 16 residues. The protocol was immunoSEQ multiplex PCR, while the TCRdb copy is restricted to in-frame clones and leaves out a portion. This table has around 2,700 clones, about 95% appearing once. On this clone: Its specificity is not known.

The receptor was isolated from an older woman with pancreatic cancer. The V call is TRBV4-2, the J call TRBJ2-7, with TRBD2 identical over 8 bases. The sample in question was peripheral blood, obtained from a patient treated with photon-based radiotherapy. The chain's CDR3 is CASSQDWGTSASEQYF. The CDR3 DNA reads TGTGCCAGCAGCCAAGATTGGGGGACTAGTGCCTCCGAGCAGTACTTC.